A selection of T cell receptor beta chains follows, all from one sample in a study of blood T cell repertoires in COVID-19. Data came from immunoSEQ multiplex PCR; TCRdb stores just in-frame clones and leaves some out. The data contain approximately 210,000 clones, 85% to 90% of them singletons. What was sequenced was PBMCs or T cells enriched from blood (not recorded which). The receptors were gathered from a woman aged 50 to 65 with acute COVID-19. Each CDR3 is given with its conserved first and last residue. Each record gives: J gene, clone size, V gene, D gene, CDR3 DNA, CDR3 protein. A D gene is named only where the DNA matches it firmly. Size tells how often a clone was seen (once, few, many) or the class of an expanded clone, and some rows leave it out.

j_gene: TRBJ2-1
abundance: many
v_gene: TRBV2
d_gene: TRBD1
CDR3nt: TGTGCCAGCAGCCCGGAAGGGGGCCATGAGCAGTTCTTC
CDR3aa: CASSPEGGHEQFF

j_gene: TRBJ2-4
abundance: .
v_gene: TRBV19
d_gene: TRBD2
CDR3nt: TGTGCCAGTAGTTTACTAGCGGGATCGGACATTCAGTACTTC
CDR3aa: CASSLLAGSDIQYF

j_gene: TRBJ1-2
abundance: .
v_gene: TRBV6-2/TRBV6-3
d_gene: .
CDR3nt: TGTGCCAGCAGTTACGAGGCCACTTCCTATGGCTACACCTTC
CDR3aa: CASSYEATSYGYTF

j_gene: TRBJ2-7
abundance: .
v_gene: TRBV3-1/TRBV3-2
d_gene: .
CDR3nt: TGTGCCAGCAGCCAACAGGGCCTCGAGCAGTACTTC
CDR3aa: CASSQQGLEQYF

j_gene: TRBJ2-7
abundance: .
v_gene: TRBV27
d_gene: TRBD1
CDR3nt: TGTGCCAGCAGTTCCGGGACAGAGAGATACGAGCAGTACTTC
CDR3aa: CASSSGTERYEQYF

j_gene: TRBJ2-7
abundance: .
v_gene: TRBV19
d_gene: TRBD1
CDR3nt: TGTGCCAGTAGTTTACAGGGGGCTGACGAGCAGTACTTC
CDR3aa: CASSLQGADEQYF

j_gene: TRBJ2-7
abundance: .
v_gene: TRBV27
d_gene: .
CDR3nt: TGTGCCAGCAGTTTATCGGAGCTGGCCCCCTACGAGCAGTACTTC
CDR3aa: CASSLSELAPYEQYF

j_gene: TRBJ2-3
abundance: .
v_gene: TRBV2
d_gene: .
CDR3nt: TGTGCCAGCAGTGAACAGGGACTGAACACAGATACGCAGTATTTT
CDR3aa: CASSEQGLNTDTQYF

j_gene: TRBJ1-6
abundance: .
v_gene: TRBV7-2
d_gene: .
CDR3nt: TGTGCCAGCAGCTTAGGAGTGGGGGGAAATTCACCCCTCCACTTT
CDR3aa: CASSLGVGGNSPLHF

j_gene: TRBJ2-7
abundance: .
v_gene: TRBV5-1
d_gene: TRBD1
CDR3nt: TGCGCCAGCAGCTTGGCCGGCAGGGGGACCTACGAGCAGTACTTC
CDR3aa: CASSLAGRGTYEQYF

j_gene: TRBJ2-1
abundance: .
v_gene: TRBV18
d_gene: .
CDR3nt: TGTGCCAGCTCACCACGCAGCTCCTACAATGAGCAGTTCTTC
CDR3aa: CASSPRSSYNEQFF

j_gene: TRBJ2-1
abundance: .
v_gene: TRBV5-4
d_gene: .
CDR3nt: TGTGCCAGCAGCTTGGATGCGGAGCTCTACAATGAGCAGTTCTTC
CDR3aa: CASSLDAELYNEQFF

j_gene: TRBJ2-1
abundance: once
v_gene: TRBV4-3
d_gene: TRBD2
CDR3nt: TGCGCCAGCAGCCAAGGCGTGGCTAGCGGCGAGCAGTTCTTC
CDR3aa: CASSQGVASGEQFF

j_gene: TRBJ2-7
abundance: .
v_gene: TRBV18
d_gene: TRBD2
CDR3nt: TGTGCCAGCTCAACGGGACTATTTGGCGAGCAGTACTTC
CDR3aa: CASSTGLFGEQYF

j_gene: TRBJ1-6
abundance: .
v_gene: TRBV28
d_gene: .
CDR3nt: TGTGCCAGCAGTTCGTCCGGGACAACAGGCTCACCCCTCCACTTT
CDR3aa: CASSSSGTTGSPLHF

j_gene: TRBJ1-1
abundance: .
v_gene: TRBV6-5
d_gene: .
CDR3nt: TGTGCCAGCAGTTACCAATCCGACAGGCAAGCTTTCTTT
CDR3aa: CASSYQSDRQAFF

j_gene: TRBJ2-1
abundance: .
v_gene: TRBV28
d_gene: TRBD2
CDR3nt: TGTGCCAGCAGTTTATGGACGGCGGGAGGGAAACATGAGCAGTTCTTC
CDR3aa: CASSLWTAGGKHEQFF

j_gene: TRBJ2-5
abundance: .
v_gene: TRBV6-5
d_gene: TRBD2
CDR3nt: TGTGCCAGCAGTTTAGAAGCGGGAGGCCCCAAAGGGACCCAGTACTTC
CDR3aa: CASSLEAGGPKGTQYF

j_gene: TRBJ2-1
abundance: .
v_gene: TRBV28
d_gene: TRBD2
CDR3nt: TGTGCCAGCACCGGGAGCGGGAGCGGCTACAATGAGCAGTTCTTC
CDR3aa: CASTGSGSGYNEQFF

j_gene: TRBJ1-1
abundance: .
v_gene: TRBV28
d_gene: TRBD1
CDR3nt: TGTGCCAGCAGTCTCAGGACAGGGAACACTGAAGCTTTCTTT
CDR3aa: CASSLRTGNTEAFF

j_gene: TRBJ1-2
abundance: .
v_gene: TRBV23-1
d_gene: TRBD1
CDR3nt: TGCGCCAGCAGTCATAGGACAGGGCTTGTCTTCTTGTTCTATGGCTACACCTTC
CDR3aa: CASSHRTGLVFLFYGYTF

j_gene: TRBJ2-2
abundance: many
v_gene: TRBV7-9
d_gene: .
CDR3nt: TGTGCCAGCAGCTTATCCGGCACCGGGGAGCTGTTTTTT
CDR3aa: CASSLSGTGELFF

j_gene: TRBJ2-1
abundance: .
v_gene: TRBV11-2
d_gene: .
CDR3nt: TGTGCCAGCAGCTTAGGGAGGAGGACCTACAATGAGCAGTTCTTC
CDR3aa: CASSLGRRTYNEQFF

j_gene: TRBJ2-1
abundance: .
v_gene: TRBV12-5
d_gene: TRBD2
CDR3nt: TGTGCTAGTGGTTTGGGTTCCGGACTAGCGGGAGATGAGCAGTTCTTC
CDR3aa: CASGLGSGLAGDEQFF

j_gene: TRBJ1-2
abundance: .
v_gene: TRBV27
d_gene: .
CDR3nt: TGTGCCAGCAGTTTTCAGGGAAACTATGGCTACACCTTC
CDR3aa: CASSFQGNYGYTF

j_gene: TRBJ2-1
abundance: .
v_gene: TRBV5-1
d_gene: .
CDR3nt: TGCGCCAGCAGCAGGGGACAAGCTTTGAATGAGCAGTTCTTC
CDR3aa: CASSRGQALNEQFF

j_gene: TRBJ1-4
abundance: .
v_gene: TRBV30
d_gene: TRBD1
CDR3nt: TGTGCCTGGAGGTCAAACAGGGGGCACTTTGAAAAACTGTTTTTT
CDR3aa: CAWRSNRGHFEKLFF

j_gene: TRBJ1-1
abundance: .
v_gene: TRBV28
d_gene: .
CDR3nt: TGTGCCAGCAGGGAGTTAAACACTGAAGCTTTCTTT
CDR3aa: CASRELNTEAFF